Following are 26 T cell receptor beta chains from one sample sequenced in a study of tumor-infiltrating lymphocytes in primary liver carcinoma. Both RNA and DNA were isolated together from approximately 20-30 mg of bulk tissue that had not been sorted. The researchers produced TCR beta cDNA from approximately 460 ng total RNA with a constant-region primer. Sequencing libraries for TCR beta derived from three nested multiplex PCR rounds that used slightly modified ARM-PCR. Two initial PCR rounds of around 9 cycles each paired TRBV1-TRBV30 forward primers with a C-beta reverse primer. TCRdb re-analysed the multiplex PCR reads in MiXCR, keeping a single row per CDR3 protein. The table includes 70,000 to 85,000 distinct CDR3 sequences, about 70% detected once. Source material: liver tumor tissue from sampling region 4. As to subset: tumor region T4, right-lateral pole. The receptors originated from a woman aged 60-75 years with primary liver carcinoma and hepatitis B virus infection.

The rearrangement joins TRBV11-2 to TRBJ1-3; D is unresolved. CDR3 length: 14 residues. Germline V gives CDR1 SGHAT, CDR2 FQNNGV. CDR3 coding DNA: TGTACCGGCAGGATGGCAGCGCTCTGGGACACCATATATTTT. This sequence encodes CTGRMAALWDTIYF.

As regards this clonotype: The junction does not match germline at one end; this may be a read error. This sequence joins TRBV4-1 and TRBJ2-1, with D possibly being TRBD1 (6 bases). This CDR3 is built from 14 residues. Germline V gene lookup returns CDR1 MGHRA and CDR2 YSYEKL. This CDR3 reads CASSQRGSGYEQSF. In nucleotides, the CDR3 is TGCGCCAGCAGCCAGAGGGGGTCGGGGTATGAGCAGTCCTTC.

As for this clonotype: Since a much larger clone is just one base distant, this may be a read error. The rearrangement joins TRBV6-4 to TRBJ2-2, with 9 nucleotides matching TRBD2. Germline V gene lookup returns CDR1 MRHNA and CDR2 SNTAGT. The CDR3 length is 15 residues. The CDR3 DNA reads TGTGACAGCAGGCGGGGGGGGCCGGACACCGGGGAGCTGTTTTTT. Its protein product is CDSRRGGPDTGELFF.

Remarks on this clonotype: One end of the junction fails to match germline, which may point to a read error. The genes are TRBV6-1 and TRBJ2-3; TRBD2 matches 8 bases. The length of the CDR3 is 16 residues. The germline V gene has CDR1 MNHNS and CDR2 SASEGT. The CDR3, as DNA: TGTGCCAGCAGTGAACGGGACGGGAGGGGTACAGATACGCACTATTTT. Encoded protein: CASSERDGRGTDTHYF.

On this clonotype: The CDR3 ends on some other residue instead of the conserved phenylalanine or tryptophan, so this is likely a read error. In nucleotides, the CDR3 is TGTGCCAGCAGTGAAGTTGGCGGCAGCTCCTACAAGCAGTACTTA. Translating it yields CASSEVGGSSYKQYL. This sequence joins TRBV6-1 and TRBJ2-7, with no clear D. In germline, CDR1 is MNHNS, CDR2 SASEGT. CDR3 length: 15 residues.

Remarks on this clonotype: One junction end disagrees with the germline gene, perhaps due to a read error. The V call is TRBV29-1, the J call TRBJ2-2, with D uncertain. Germline-derived CDR1 and CDR2 are SQVTM and ANQGSEA. The CDR3 totals 14 residues. The CDR3: CSVVANLNTGELFF. CDR3 in DNA: TGCAGTGTTGTTGCCAACCTGAACACCGGGGAGCTGTTTTTT.

To note about this clonotype: The junction does not match germline at one end; this may be a read error. The V gene is TRBV11-2, the J gene TRBJ2-6; 8 bases are a match to TRBD1. Germline assignment: CDR1 SGHAT and CDR2 FQNNGV. There are 19 residues in the CDR3. CDR3 residues: CASSLGDRSVNSGANVLTF. The CDR3 nucleotides are TGTGCCAGCAGCTTAGGGGACAGGTCCGTTAACTCTGGGGCCAACGTCCTAACTTTC. Based on the CDR3 plus reference TRBV11-2 and TRBJ2-6, the full variable domain is EAGVAQSPRYKIIEKRQSVAFWCNPISGHATLYWYQQILGQGPKLLIQFQNNGVVDDSQLPKDRFSAERLKGVDSTLKIQPAKLEDSAVYLCASSLGDRSVNSGANVLTFGAGSRLTVL.

Turning to this clonotype: One end of the junction fails to match germline, which may point to a read error. V usage is TRBV28 and J usage is TRBJ2-7, with TRBD2 matching 12 bases. The CDR3 consists of 15 residues. The germline gives CDR1 MDHEN, CDR2 SYDVKM. This chain's CDR3 is CTSSERLAGVGEQYF. CDR3 nucleotide sequence: TGTACCAGCAGCGAAAGACTAGCGGGAGTCGGAGAGCAGTACTTC.

This clonotype has just a few counts. The J gene is TRBJ2-5, the V gene TRBV5-1, with TRBD2 matching 9 bases. CDR3 length: 16 amino acids. Germline lookup yields CDR1 SGHRS and CDR2 YFSETQ. Trimming removed 2 bases from V and 5 bases from J; junction bases left unmatched: 10. The CDR3 sequence is CASSFVGAGGKETQYF. Here the CDR3 DNA reads TGCGCCAGCAGCTTTGTAGGAGCGGGAGGCAAGGAGACCCAGTACTTC.

DNA for the CDR3: TGTGGCAGAAGTGATCTCGACGAGCAGTACTTC. Amino acids: CGRSDLDEQYF. The V and J genes are TRBV6-1 and TRBJ2-7; D not resolved. Germline V gene lookup returns CDR1 MNHNS and CDR2 SASEGT. This CDR3 has 11 amino acids.

This clonotype was picked up many times. The V call is TRBV5-4, the J call TRBJ2-7; D gene ambiguous. With 0 bases removed from V and 3 bases from J, the gap between germline ends came to 10 bases. The length of the CDR3 is 14 residues. In germline, CDR1 is SGHNT, CDR2 YYREEE (reference sequence). The CDR3 spells CASSLGGFLYEQYF. The CDR3 coding sequence is TGTGCCAGCAGCTTGGGGGGTTTCCTCTACGAGCAGTACTTC.

Points on this clonotype: The junction and the germline gene differ at one end; a read error may be behind it. V gene TRBV11-3 combines with J gene TRBJ2-1, with 9 bases lining up with TRBD2. The CDR3 sequence is 18 residues long. From germline, CDR1 is SGHNT and CDR2 YENEEA. The DNA for the CDR3 is TGTGCCGGCAGCTTAAGTCAAGGCGGGAGGGCCGGCTATAATGAGCAGTTCTTC. Amino acids: CAGSLSQGGRAGYNEQFF.

This clonotype was seen a single time. The chain joins TRBV18 to TRBJ2-1, with TRBD2 as a possible D gene (5 bases). Germline lookup yields CDR1 KGHSH and CDR2 LQKENI. CDR3 length: 15 amino acids. Trimming left V 1 base short and J 8 bases short, with 15 bases between. Here the CDR3 DNA reads TGTGCCAGCTCACCACGAGTGGGAGAAGGCCATGAGCAGTTCTTC. This translates into CASSPRVGEGHEQFF.

With respect to this clonotype: At one end the junction does not follow the germline gene, possibly because of a read error. This rearrangement joins TRBV4-2 to TRBJ2-3, with 9 bases matching TRBD2. This CDR3 comprises 17 residues. Germline-derived CDR1 and CDR2 are LGHNA and YNFKEQ. This chain's CDR3 is CVSSQVSGRGSTDTQYF. In DNA form, the CDR3 reads TGTGTCAGCAGCCAAGTTAGCGGGAGAGGGAGTACAGATACGCAGTATTTT.

Comment on this clonotype: A much larger clonotype is one base distant, so this may be a read error. The chain employs TRBV24-1 and TRBJ1-4, with D possibly being TRBD1 (6 bases). The germline V gene encodes CDR1 KGHDR and CDR2 SFDVKD. V lost 3 bases to trimming and J lost 5 bases, with 12 bases between them. The length of the CDR3 is 15 residues. CDR3 nucleotides: TGTGCCACCAGTGATCCCGGGGGCCCAAATGAAAAACTGTTTTTT. It yields the protein CATSDPGGPNEKLFF.

On this clonotype: Since no conserved phenylalanine or tryptophan closes the CDR3, a read error is the likely cause. It is unclear where the CDR3 begins or ends on the DNA, so no DNA is shown, and the CDR3 is as TCRdb lists it. The genes are TRBV6-1 and TRBJ2-7; the table's D call, TRBD2, was not checked against the DNA. The germline CDR1 and CDR2 sequences are MNHNS and SASEGT. Counting both end residues, the CDR3 totals 14 amino acids. This CDR3 is CASRASGMSYEQHS.

Only a few counts were recorded for this clonotype. A single base separates this from a much larger clone, so it may be a read error. The V and J genes are TRBV4-1 and TRBJ2-7; D may be TRBD1 (5 bases). The length of the CDR3 is 14 residues. CDR1 and CDR2 from the germline V gene are MGHRA and YSYEKL. For the CDR3, the DNA is TGCGTCAGCAGCCAATACGGACATACCTACGAGCAGTACTTC. It encodes CVSSQYGHTYEQYF.

This clonotype showed up just once. The CDR3 does not close with the conserved phenylalanine or tryptophan, likely indicating a read error. The V call is TRBV6-5, the J call TRBJ2-7; D may be TRBD2 (5 bases). CDR3 length: 14 amino acids. The V gene's germline CDR1 is MNHEY and CDR2 SVGAGI. V was clipped by 5 bases and J by 4 bases, with 15 bases between them. The CDR3 here is CASSQDKGGYEQYL. CDR3 DNA sequence: TGTGCCAGCAGTCAAGATAAGGGCGGGTACGAGCAGTACCTA.

A word on this clonotype: At one boundary the junction diverges from the germline segment, which might be a read error. V is TRBV29-1 and J is TRBJ2-3, with D possibly TRBD1 on 6 matching bases. Germline V gene data show CDR1 as SQVTM and CDR2 as ANQGSEA. The CDR3 runs 15 residues. CDR3 sequence: CSVEGQEASTGTQYF. The CDR3, as DNA: TGCAGCGTTGAAGGACAGGAGGCGAGCACAGGTACGCAGTATTTT.

About this clonotype: At one boundary the junction diverges from the germline segment, which might be a read error. V is TRBV7-8 and J is TRBJ1-3; D perhaps matches TRBD1 (6 bases). Germline-derived CDR1 and CDR2 are SGHVS and FQNEAQ. This CDR3 comprises 14 residues. The CDR3 here is CAGRSTGNGNTIYF. The CDR3 bases are TGTGCCGGCAGATCAACAGGGAATGGAAACACCATATATTTT.

This clonotype was counted once. One end of the junction does not line up with germline, which may come from a read error. The rearrangement uses TRBV5-1 and TRBJ2-1; 12 bases map to TRBD1. Germline V gives CDR1 SGHRS, CDR2 YFSETQ. This CDR3 region has 18 residues. The CDR3 DNA follows: TGCGCCAGCAGTCCGGAACCTGGTGGGGACAGGGGGCGCAATGAGCAGTTATTC. Translating it yields CASSPEPGGDRGRNEQLF. Full variable domain (missing parts from reference TRBV5-1 and TRBJ2-1): KAGVTQTPRYLIKTRGQQVTLSCSPISGHRSVSWYQQTPGQGLQFLFEYFSETQRNKGNFPGRFSGRQFSNSRSEMNVSTLELGDSALYLCASSPEPGGDRGRNEQLFGPGTRLTVL.

The CDR3 sequence is CASSPTEGYYEQYF. CDR3 DNA sequence: TGTGCCAGCAGCCCCACGGAAGGGTACTACGAGCAGTACTTC. V and J are TRBV11-2 and TRBJ2-7, with D unresolved. V was clipped by 5 bases and J by 3 bases, with 14 bases between them. This CDR3 has 14 amino acids. Germline V gives CDR1 SGHAT, CDR2 FQNNGV.

This clonotype has a single count. One junction end does not reproduce the germline sequence, and a read error may be involved. The rearrangement joins TRBV7-9 to TRBJ1-2; D uncertain. The germline gives CDR1 SEHNR, CDR2 FQNEAQ (reference sequence). This CDR3 is 13 amino acids long. For the CDR3, the DNA is TGTGCCAGCAGCTTAGGAAGCGGGTATCGCTACATCTTC. Its translation is CASSLGSGYRYIF.

This clonotype came up a few times. A read error may account for a junction end that differs from germline. This chain joins TRBV7-3 and TRBJ2-3, with 12 bases fitting TRBD2. There are 19 residues in the CDR3. Germline CDR1 SGHTA, CDR2 FQGTGA. CDR3 coding DNA: TGTGCCAGCAGCTTAACCCCCCCGACTAGCGGGAGTAGCACAGAAACGCAGTATTTT. Amino acids: CASSLTPPTSGSSTETQYF.

Concerning this clonotype: One junction end does not reproduce the germline sequence, and a read error may be involved. The rearrangement links TRBV6-5 to TRBJ1-5, with 9 bases aligning to TRBD1. The CDR3 length is 16 residues. Germline V CDR1 and CDR2: MNHEY, SVGAGI. CDR3 amino acids: CASSPSGQGTGKPQHF. In nucleotides, the CDR3 is TGTGCCAGCAGTCCTTCCGGACAGGGGACTGGGAAGCCCCAGCACTTT.

J is TRBJ2-7 and V is TRBV11-3, with D possibly TRBD1 on 6 matching bases. Germline CDR1 and CDR2: SGHNT and YENEEA. The V end lost 3 bases, the J end lost 7 bases, and 19 bases lay between the germline ends. This CDR3 has 15 amino acids. CDR3 nucleotide sequence: TGTGCCAGCAGCTTCTCCTCCCGGGACATCTATGAGCAGTACTTC. It encodes CASSFSSRDIYEQYF.